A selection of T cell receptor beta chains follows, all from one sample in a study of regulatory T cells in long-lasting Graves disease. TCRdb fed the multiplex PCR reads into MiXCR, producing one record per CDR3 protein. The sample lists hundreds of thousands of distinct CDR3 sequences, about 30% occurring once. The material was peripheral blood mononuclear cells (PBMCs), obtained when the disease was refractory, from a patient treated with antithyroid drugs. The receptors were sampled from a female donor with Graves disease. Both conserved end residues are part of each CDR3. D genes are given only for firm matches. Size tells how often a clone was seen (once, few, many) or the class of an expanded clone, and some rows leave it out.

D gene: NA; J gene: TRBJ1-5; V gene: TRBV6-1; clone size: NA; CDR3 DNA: TGTGCCAGCAGTCGGACAGTCCCAGGCAATCAGCCCCAGCATTTT; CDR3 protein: CASSRTVPGNQPQHF
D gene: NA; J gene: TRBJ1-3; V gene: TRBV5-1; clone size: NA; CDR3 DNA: TGCGCCAGCAGCTTGGGGACCTTTGCTATCGGGAACACCATATATTTT; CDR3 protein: CASSLGTFAIGNTIYF
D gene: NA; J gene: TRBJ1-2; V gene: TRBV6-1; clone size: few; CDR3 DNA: TGTGCCAGCAGTGAGCCTGGGGGGCCCTTCCGCGGCTACACCTTC; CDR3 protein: CASSEPGGPFRGYTF
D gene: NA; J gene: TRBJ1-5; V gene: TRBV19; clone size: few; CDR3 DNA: TGTGCCAGTAGGGGGACAAGCTCGGTTGGGCAGCCCCAGCATTTT; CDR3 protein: CASRGTSSVGQPQHF
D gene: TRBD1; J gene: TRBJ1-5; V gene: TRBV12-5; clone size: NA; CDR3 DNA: TGTGCTAGTGGTTTATCGGGACAGGGGAATAGCAATCAGCCCCAGCATTTT; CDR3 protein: CASGLSGQGNSNQPQHF
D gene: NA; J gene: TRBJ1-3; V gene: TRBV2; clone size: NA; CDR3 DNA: TGTGCCAGCAGTCTTCCGGGGGCTTCTGGAAACACCATATATTTT; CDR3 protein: CASSLPGASGNTIYF
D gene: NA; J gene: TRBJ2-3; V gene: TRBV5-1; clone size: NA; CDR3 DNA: TGCGCCAGCAGGAGGGGCGGAAGCACAGATACGCAGTATTTT; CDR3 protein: CASRRGGSTDTQYF
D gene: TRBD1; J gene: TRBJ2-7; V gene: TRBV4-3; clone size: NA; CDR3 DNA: TGCGCCAGCAGCCGCAAAGATTTACAGGGGGCGGCCTACGAGCAGTACTTC; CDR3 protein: CASSRKDLQGAAYEQYF
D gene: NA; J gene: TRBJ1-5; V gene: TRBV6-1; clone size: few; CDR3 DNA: TGTGCCAGCAGCCCAGGGGAGGTTGGCAATCAGCCCCAGCATTTT; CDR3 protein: CASSPGEVGNQPQHF
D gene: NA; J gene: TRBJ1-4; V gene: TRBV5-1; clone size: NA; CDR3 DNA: TGCGCCAGCAGCTTGCGACAGGCAACTAATGAAAAACTGTTTTTT; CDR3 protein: CASSLRQATNEKLFF
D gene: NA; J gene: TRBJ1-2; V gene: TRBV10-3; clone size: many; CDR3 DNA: TGTGCCATCAGTGCGGAGACCTATGGCTACACCTTC; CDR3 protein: CAISAETYGYTF
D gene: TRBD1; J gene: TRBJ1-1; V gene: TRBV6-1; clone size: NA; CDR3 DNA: TGTGCCAGCAGTGCCCACGGGACAGACACTGAAGCTTTCTTT; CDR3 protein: CASSAHGTDTEAFF
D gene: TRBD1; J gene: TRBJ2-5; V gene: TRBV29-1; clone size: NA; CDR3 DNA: TGCAGCGTTGGTCAGGGGGCTGGAGAGACCCAGTACTTC; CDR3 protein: CSVGQGAGETQYF
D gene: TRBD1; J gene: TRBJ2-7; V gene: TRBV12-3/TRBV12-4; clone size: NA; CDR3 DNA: TGTGCCAGCACCCTGGACAGGCGGCGGTACGAGCAGTACTTC; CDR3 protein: CASTLDRRRYEQYF
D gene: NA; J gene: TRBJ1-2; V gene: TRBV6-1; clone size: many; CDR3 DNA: TGTGCCAGCACCACACGGGGGTCGGAAGGCTACACCTTC; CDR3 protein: CASTTRGSEGYTF
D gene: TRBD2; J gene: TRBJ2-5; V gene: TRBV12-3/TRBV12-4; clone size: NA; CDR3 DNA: TGTGCCAGCACCTCCGTTGCCTGGGGGCGGGAGGTCCACGAGACCCAGTACTTC; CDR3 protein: CASTSVAWGREVHETQYF
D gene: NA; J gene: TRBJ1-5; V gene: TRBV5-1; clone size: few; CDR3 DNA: TGCGCCAGCAGCTTGGTACCGGGCGGGAGCAATCAGCCCCAGCATTTT; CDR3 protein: CASSLVPGGSNQPQHF
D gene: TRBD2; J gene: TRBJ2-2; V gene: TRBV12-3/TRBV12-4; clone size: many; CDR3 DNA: TGTGCCAGCAGTACCCGTCTCCCAGGGAGGGCCGGGGAGCTGTTTTTT; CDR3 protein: CASSTRLPGRAGELFF
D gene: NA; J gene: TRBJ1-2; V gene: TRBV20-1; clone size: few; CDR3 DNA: TGCAGTGCTGGGATTGAGGGGAGCGGCGAGAATGGCTACACCTTC; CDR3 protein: CSAGIEGSGENGYTF
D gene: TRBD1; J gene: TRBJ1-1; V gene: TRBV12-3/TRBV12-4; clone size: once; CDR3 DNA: TGTGCCAGCAGTTTAAGAGCGCCTTCGGGACAGGGGGCTGGAACTGAAGCTTTCTTT; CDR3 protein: CASSLRAPSGQGAGTEAFF
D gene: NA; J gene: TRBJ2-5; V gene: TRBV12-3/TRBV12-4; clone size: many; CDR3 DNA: TGTGCCAGCAGTTTAGCAGACTCGGGAGAGACCCAGTACTTC; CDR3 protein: CASSLADSGETQYF
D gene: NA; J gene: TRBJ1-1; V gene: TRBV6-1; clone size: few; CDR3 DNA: TGTGCCAGCACCCAAATGGGCAGGGAAGCTTTCTTT; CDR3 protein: CASTQMGREAFF
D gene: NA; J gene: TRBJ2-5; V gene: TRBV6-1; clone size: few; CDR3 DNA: TGTGCCAGCAGTAACGGACCCCGTAAGCAGTACTTC; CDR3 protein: CASSNGPRKQYF
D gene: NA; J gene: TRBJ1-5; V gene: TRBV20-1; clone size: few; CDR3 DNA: TGCAGTGCTAGTAGAGGGGTCAATCAGCCCCAGCATTTT; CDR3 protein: CSASRGVNQPQHF
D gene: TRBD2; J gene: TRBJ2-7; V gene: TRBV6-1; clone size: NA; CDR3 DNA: TGCGCCAGCAGTGAGCAGGCTAGCGGGTCCTACGAGCAGTACTTC; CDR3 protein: CASSEQASGSYEQYF
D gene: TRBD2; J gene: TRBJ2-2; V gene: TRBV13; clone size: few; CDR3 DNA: TGTGCCAGCAGTTACGGCCTAGCGGGAGCCGGGGAGCTGTTTTTT; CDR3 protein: CASSYGLAGAGELFF
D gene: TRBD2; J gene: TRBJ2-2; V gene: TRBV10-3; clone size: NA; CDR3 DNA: TGTGCCAGTACCACTAGCGGGAGAATCGGGGAGCTGTTTTTT; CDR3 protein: CASTTSGRIGELFF
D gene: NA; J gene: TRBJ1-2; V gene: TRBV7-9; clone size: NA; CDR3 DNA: TGTGCCAGCAGCTTAGGTCCACAGGTTGGCTACACCTTC; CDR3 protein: CASSLGPQVGYTF
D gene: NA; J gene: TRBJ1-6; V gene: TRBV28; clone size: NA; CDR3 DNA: TGTGCCAGCAGTTTAGATCCATTGAGATCACCCCTCCACTTT; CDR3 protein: CASSLDPLRSPLHF
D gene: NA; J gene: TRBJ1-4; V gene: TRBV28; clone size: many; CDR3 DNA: TGTGCCAGCAGTTTCAAACAGGGAAGCGAAAAACTGTTTTTT; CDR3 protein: CASSFKQGSEKLFF
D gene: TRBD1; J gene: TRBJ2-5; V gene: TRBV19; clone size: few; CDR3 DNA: TGTGCCAGTAGTCTAGGGGGCGAGGCTGAGACCCAGTACTTC; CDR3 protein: CASSLGGEAETQYF
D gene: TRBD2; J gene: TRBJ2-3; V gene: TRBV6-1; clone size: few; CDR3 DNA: TGTGCCAGCAGGGAAGCGGGACTCACAGATACGCAGTATTTT; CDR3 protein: CASREAGLTDTQYF
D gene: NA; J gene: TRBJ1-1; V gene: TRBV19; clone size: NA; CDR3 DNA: TGTGCCAGTAGTATGCCCAGGGGCTCCGGAACTGAAGCTTTCTTT; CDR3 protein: CASSMPRGSGTEAFF
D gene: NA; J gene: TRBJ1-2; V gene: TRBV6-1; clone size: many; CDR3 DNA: TGTGCCAGCAGGCGTAACCAGGGCAGGGAACACTATGGCTACACCTTC; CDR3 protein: CASRRNQGREHYGYTF
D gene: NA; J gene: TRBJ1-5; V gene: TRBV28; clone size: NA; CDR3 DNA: TGTGCCAGCAAGACACTCATCAGCCCCCAGCATTTT; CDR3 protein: CASKTLISPQHF
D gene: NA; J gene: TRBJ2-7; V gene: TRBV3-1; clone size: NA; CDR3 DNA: TGTGCCAGCAGCCAAGATGCCAGCAGTCCCTACGAGCAGTACTTC; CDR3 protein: CASSQDASSPYEQYF
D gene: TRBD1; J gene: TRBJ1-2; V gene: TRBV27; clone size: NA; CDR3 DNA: TGTGCCAGCAGTTCTATCGGAACAGGGGAAGGCTACACCTTC; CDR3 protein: CASSSIGTGEGYTF
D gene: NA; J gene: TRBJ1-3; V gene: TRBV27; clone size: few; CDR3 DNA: TGTGCCAGCAGTTTACCAGGGACAAGAGGAAACACCATATATTTT; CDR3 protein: CASSLPGTRGNTIYF
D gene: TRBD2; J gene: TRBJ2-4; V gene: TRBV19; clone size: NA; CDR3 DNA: TGTGCCAGTAGTATGTTTGCGGGAGTCGGGGTAGCCAAAAACATTCAGTACTTC; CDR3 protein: CASSMFAGVGVAKNIQYF
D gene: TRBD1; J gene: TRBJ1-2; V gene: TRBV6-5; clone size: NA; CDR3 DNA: TGTGCCAGCAGTTACGACAGGGGACTAACTAACTATGGCTACACCTTC; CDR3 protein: CASSYDRGLTNYGYTF
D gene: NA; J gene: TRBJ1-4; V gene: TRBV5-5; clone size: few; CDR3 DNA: TGTGCCAGCAGCTTGACGGGACTCCAAGAAAAACTGTTTTTT; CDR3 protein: CASSLTGLQEKLFF
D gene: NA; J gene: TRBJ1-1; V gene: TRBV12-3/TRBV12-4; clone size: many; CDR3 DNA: TGTGCCAGCAGCTTAGTAGGGTACACTGAAGCTTTCTTT; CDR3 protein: CASSLVGYTEAFF
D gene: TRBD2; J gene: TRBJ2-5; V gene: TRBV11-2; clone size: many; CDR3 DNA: TGTGCCAGCAGCGCCCACAAGCTAGCGGGAGGGGTCCAAGAGACCCAGTACTTC; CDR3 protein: CASSAHKLAGGVQETQYF
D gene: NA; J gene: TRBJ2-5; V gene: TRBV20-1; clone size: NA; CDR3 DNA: TGCAGTGCTAGTTCGATGCATAACCAAGAGACCCAGTACTTC; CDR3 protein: CSASSMHNQETQYF
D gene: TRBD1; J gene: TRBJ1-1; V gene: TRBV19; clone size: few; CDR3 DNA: TGTGCCAGTAGTATGATGGACAGGGGCGAAGCTTTCTTT; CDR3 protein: CASSMMDRGEAFF
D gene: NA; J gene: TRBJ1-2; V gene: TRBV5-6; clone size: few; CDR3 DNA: TGTGCCAGCAGCTCCGGTCGGGGCTCAAGCTACACCTTC; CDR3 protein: CASSSGRGSSYTF
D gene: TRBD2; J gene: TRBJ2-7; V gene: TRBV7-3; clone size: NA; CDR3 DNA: TGTGCCAGCACCTTCCGTGGGACTAGCGACTACGAGCAGTACTTC; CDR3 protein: CASTFRGTSDYEQYF
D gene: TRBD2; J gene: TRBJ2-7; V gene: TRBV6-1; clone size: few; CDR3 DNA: TGTGCCAGCACCCTACCACTAGCGGGAGGGCCCCACGAGCAGTACTTC; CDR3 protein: CASTLPLAGGPHEQYF